The clone carrying this T cell receptor beta chain turned up a few times. What it binds is unknown. TCR beta libraries were prepared from cDNA with unique molecular identifiers. Starting from approximately 1 to 10 million T cells, the study yielded about 490,000 cDNA molecules. From the PCR reads, TCRdb called clonotypes with MiXCR, one entry per CDR3 protein. Among about 460,000 distinct CDR3 sequences, around 40% were seen once, and the ten largest hold 12%. The data derive from a study of post-analysis software for immune sequencing data. Overall study: The disease courses covered relapsing-remitting, secondary progressive and progressive-relapsing multiple sclerosis.

The CDR3 consists of 13 residues. The V and J ends lost 3 bases and 6 bases respectively, with 10 bases between them. The study's findings and limits: TRBV5-6, TRBV5-1 and TRBV20-1 belonged to a set of about five TRBV segments that were more frequent in patients than controls. Pronounced co-clustering by F measure was evident among identically batched samples. Diversity measured as normalized Chao1 was significantly lower in multiple sclerosis patients than in controls.

The chain uses TRBV12-3 or TRBV12-4 and TRBJ2-3; D unresolved. The sequence was collected from a girl aged 10 to 17 with multiple sclerosis. Material for sequencing was blood. CDR3 in DNA: TGTGCCAGCAGTTTTAGCCCCCCGGATACGCAGTATTTT. Its protein product is CASSFSPPDTQYF.